This T cell receptor (beta chain) is drawn from a study of CD8+ T cells in alopecia areata (dated by TCRdb to between 2018 and 2020). Turning to the overall study: The treated patients, all with moderate-to-severe alopecia areata, were enrolled in an open-label pilot trial of oral tofacitinib given at 5 to 10 mg twice daily. In treated patients, disease severity was measured using the SALT score, which gives the percentage of scalp surface area affected. TCRbeta CDR3 regions were amplified by immunoSEQ multiplex PCR with 35 Vbeta forward and 13 Jbeta reverse primers. To study T cell clonal expansion in alopecia areata, the researchers applied high-throughput TCRbeta sequencing to both the C3H/HeJ mouse model and human patients. Scalp clonality was compared among normal scalp (n=4), patchy alopecia areata scalp (n=8), and alopecia totalis/universalis scalp (n=8). Tofacitinib was administered for 6 to 18 months, and 6 months of follow-up off drug were then conducted to assess delayed response and recurrence. RNA was obtained with the PAXgene miRNA kit for fixed scalp, the miRNeasy kit for PBMCs, and the RNeasy kit for mouse skin. On the human side, TCRbeta sequencing was run on scalp tissue and on sorted CD4+ and CD8+ peripheral blood T cells from healthy controls and from alopecia areata patients with either patchy or totalis/universalis disease. Patients on tofacitinib were biopsied at baseline and after 4 and 24 weeks of treatment, and several of the patients also had a later scalp biopsy.

The time point label for this specimen denotes: 4 weeks on oral tofacitinib. The treatment or condition label, as the study defines it: oral pan-JAK inhibitor, 5-10 mg twice daily. Lesional scalp punch biopsies and peripheral blood were collected from alopecia areata patients. After PBMCs were isolated by density centrifugation and stained for CD3, CD4 and CD8, a FACSAria was used to sort CD4+ and CD8+ T cells. Concerning this clone itself: Its antigen is not yet known. Nothing much larger sits one base from this clone, and base qualities are not available.

The method was the immunoSEQ multiplex PCR assay. RNA was extracted from all samples and reverse transcribed into cDNA, which served as template for TCR sequencing. SuperScript III was used for first-strand cDNA synthesis, primed with a 2:1 mix of oligo-dT and random hexamers. Amplification bias was assessed with a synthetic immune receptor repertoire, and residual bias was removed computationally. Under the source paper's analysis protocol: Raw reads were preprocessed to remove errors, and CDR3 was defined according to IMGT conventions as the region from the conserved cysteine to phenylalanine. Clonality was computed by normalizing Shannon entropy by log2 of the number of productive unique TCRs and subtracting the result from 1. CD4 or CD8 identity of scalp clones was inferred by cross-referencing scalp TCRbeta sequences with sorted blood CD4 and CD8 repertoires. In TCRdb, the immuneACCESS table is reduced to in-frame sequences with V and J assigned. These tables do not hold every clone; where another copy was compared, an unresolved V gene accounts for under half, and the others remain unexplained. V and J calls plus clone size are reproduced from that table; the DNA served to infer D and trimming. The sample contains under 200,000 clones, under 70% of them found a single time. Approximately 0.91% of the sample belongs to the ten largest clones.

The CDR3 sequence holds 14 residues, the cysteine and phenylalanine included. Solely the CDR3 DNA is kept, with 42 bases framed from the first base. After removal of 3 bases from V and 4 bases from J, the junction retains 5 bases not matched to a gene. CDR1 KGHSH and CDR2 LQKENI were looked up in the germline V gene. What the study reported, not specific to this receptor: Unlike mouse skin, which is dominated by gammadelta T cells, normal human skin has resident alphabeta T cells that are also sequenced, and this complicates analysis of the scalp TCR repertoire. Tofacitinib significantly lowered scalp clonality and the number of expanded CD8+ clones among the top 100 scalp clones. Compared with normal scalp, lesional scalp, particularly in alopecia totalis/universalis, had higher clonality and more expanded CD8+ clones, which suggests antigenic drive. The treated cohort was small, with a single nonresponder, so links between baseline CD8+ expansion and response need larger studies. Compared with mice, TCR sequences shared between patients were less clear, possibly partly because of HLA diversity across the patient population. During tofacitinib treatment, many expanded lesional clones stuck around in both scalp and blood, and this persistence may partly explain why relapse happens after treatment is stopped.

The sequence is built from TRBV18 and TRBJ2-5, with 7 bases matching TRBD1. This receptor was taken from a human donor with alopecia areata. Source: CD4+ T cells sorted from blood, taken at week 4, from a patient treated with tofacitinib. The CDR3 amino acid sequence is: CASSPGQMIETQYF. Here is the DNA: TGTGCCAGCTCACCGGGACAGATGATAGAGACCCAGTACTTC.